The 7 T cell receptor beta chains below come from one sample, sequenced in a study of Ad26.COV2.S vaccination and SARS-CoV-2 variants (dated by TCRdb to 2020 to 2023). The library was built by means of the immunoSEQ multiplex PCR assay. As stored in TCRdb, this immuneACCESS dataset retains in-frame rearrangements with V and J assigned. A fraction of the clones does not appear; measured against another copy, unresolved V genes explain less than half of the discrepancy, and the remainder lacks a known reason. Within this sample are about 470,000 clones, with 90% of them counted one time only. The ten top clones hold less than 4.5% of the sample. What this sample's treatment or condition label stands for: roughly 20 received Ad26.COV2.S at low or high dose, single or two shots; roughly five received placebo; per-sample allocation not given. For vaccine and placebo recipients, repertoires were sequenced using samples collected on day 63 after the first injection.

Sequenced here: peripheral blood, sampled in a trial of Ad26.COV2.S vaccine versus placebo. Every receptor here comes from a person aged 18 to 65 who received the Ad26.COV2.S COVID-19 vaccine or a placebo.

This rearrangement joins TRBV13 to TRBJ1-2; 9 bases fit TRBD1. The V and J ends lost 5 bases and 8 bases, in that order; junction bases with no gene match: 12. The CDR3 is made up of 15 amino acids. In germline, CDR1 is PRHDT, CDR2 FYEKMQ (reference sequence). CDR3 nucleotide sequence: TGTGCCAGCAGCCGTCTAAACAGGGGGCGATTGGGCTACACCTTC. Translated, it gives CASSRLNRGRLGYTF.

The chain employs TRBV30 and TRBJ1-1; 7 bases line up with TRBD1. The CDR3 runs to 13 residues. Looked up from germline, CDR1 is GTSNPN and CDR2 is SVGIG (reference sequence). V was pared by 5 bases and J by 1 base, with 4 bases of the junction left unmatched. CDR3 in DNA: TGTGCCTGGTCAAACAGGGGGAACACTGAAGCTTTCTTT. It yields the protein CAWSNRGNTEAFF.

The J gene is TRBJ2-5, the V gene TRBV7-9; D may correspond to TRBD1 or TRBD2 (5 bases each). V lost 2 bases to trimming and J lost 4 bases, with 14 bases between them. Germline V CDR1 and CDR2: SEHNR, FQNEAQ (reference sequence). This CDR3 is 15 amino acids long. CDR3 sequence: CASSLSQGPLETQYF. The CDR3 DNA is TGTGCCAGCAGCTTATCCCAGGGACCCTTAGAGACCCAGTACTTC.

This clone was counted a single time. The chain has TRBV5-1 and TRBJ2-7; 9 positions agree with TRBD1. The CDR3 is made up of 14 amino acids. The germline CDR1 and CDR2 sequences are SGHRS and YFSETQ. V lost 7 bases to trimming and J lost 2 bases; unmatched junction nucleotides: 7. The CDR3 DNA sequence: TGCGCCAGCTCACGGACAGGGGCAACCTACGAGCAGTACTTC. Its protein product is CASSRTGATYEQYF.

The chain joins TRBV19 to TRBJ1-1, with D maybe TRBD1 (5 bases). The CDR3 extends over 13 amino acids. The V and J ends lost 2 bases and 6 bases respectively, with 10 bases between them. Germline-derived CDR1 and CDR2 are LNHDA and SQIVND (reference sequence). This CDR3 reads CASSIRGAPEAFF. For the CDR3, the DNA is TGTGCCAGTAGTATAAGAGGGGCCCCTGAAGCTTTCTTT.

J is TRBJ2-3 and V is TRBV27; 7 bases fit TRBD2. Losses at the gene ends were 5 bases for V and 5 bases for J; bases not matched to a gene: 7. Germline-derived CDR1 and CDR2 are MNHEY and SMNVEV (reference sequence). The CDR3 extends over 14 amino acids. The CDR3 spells CASSSGIGIDTQYF. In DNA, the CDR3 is TGTGCCAGCAGTAGCGGGATAGGAATAGATACGCAGTATTTT.

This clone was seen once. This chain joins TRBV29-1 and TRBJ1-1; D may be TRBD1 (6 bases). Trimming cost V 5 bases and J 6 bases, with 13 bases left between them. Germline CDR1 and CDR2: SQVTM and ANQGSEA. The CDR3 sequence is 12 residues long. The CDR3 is CSVSMGAAEAFF. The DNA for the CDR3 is TGCAGCGTTTCCATGGGGGCCGCTGAAGCTTTCTTT.